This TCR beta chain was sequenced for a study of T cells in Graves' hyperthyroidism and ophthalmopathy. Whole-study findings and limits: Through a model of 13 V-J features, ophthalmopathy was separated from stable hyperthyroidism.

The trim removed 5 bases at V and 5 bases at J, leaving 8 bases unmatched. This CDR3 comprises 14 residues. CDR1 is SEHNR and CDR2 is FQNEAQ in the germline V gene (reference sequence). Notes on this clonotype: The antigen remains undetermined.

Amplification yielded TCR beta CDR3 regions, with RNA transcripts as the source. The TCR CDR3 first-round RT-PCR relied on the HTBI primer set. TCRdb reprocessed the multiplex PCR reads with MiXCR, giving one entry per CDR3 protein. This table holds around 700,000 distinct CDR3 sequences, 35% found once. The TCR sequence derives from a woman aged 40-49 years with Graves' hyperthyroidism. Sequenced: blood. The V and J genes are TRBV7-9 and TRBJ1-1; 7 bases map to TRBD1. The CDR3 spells CASSTNRGGTEAFF. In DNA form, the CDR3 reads TGTGCCAGCAGCACCAACAGGGGTGGGACTGAAGCTTTCTTT.